These 29 T cell receptor beta chains came from one sample sequenced in a study of molecular identifiers for immune sequencing clone quantification. TCRdb ran MiXCR on the PCR reads and lists one entry per CDR3 protein. The sample holds 250,000 to 350,000 distinct CDR3 sequences; over 20% are singletons and the top ten take over 0.7%. Sequenced sample: naive CD8+ T cells from blood, with Jurkat cell RNA spiked in. Subset in this sample: FACS-sorted CD8+CD4-CCR7+CD45RA+ naive T cells. The receptor set was obtained from a human donor in good health. Some libraries in this study had Jurkat cell RNA spiked in.

As concerns this clonotype: This sequence may be a read error, since a much larger clone differs from it by one base. The V and J genes are TRBV7-9 and TRBJ2-2; D gene unclear. CDR1 and CDR2 (germline): SEHNR, FQNEAQ (reference sequence). Trimming took off 5 bases at V and 7 bases at J, with 17 bases between the two ends. This CDR3 has 15 amino acids. The CDR3 loop reads CASSPTTLGSGELFF. The CDR3 bases are TGTGCCAGCAGCCCGACGACCCTCGGAAGCGGGGAGCTGTTTTTT.

For this clonotype: A much larger clone lies a single base off, so this may be a read error. V usage is TRBV12-3 or TRBV12-4 and J usage is TRBJ1-1; D not resolved. The CDR3 is made up of 12 amino acids. The CDR3 sequence is CASREMNTKAFF. The CDR3 DNA sequence: TGTGCCAGCAGAGAGATGAACACTAAAGCTTTCTTT.

This clonotype has at least ten counts. The chain recombines TRBV14 with TRBJ2-3; D ambiguous. From germline, CDR1 is SGHDN and CDR2 FVKESK. The CDR3 runs to 13 residues. V gave up 2 bases and J gave up 3 bases, with 6 bases separating them. For the CDR3, the DNA is TGTGCCAGCAGCCAATTCAAGACAGATACGCAGTATTTT. Amino acids: CASSQFKTDTQYF. The whole variable domain, remainder taken from reference TRBV14 and TRBJ2-3, is EAGVTQFPSHSVIEKGQTVTLRCDPISGHDNLYWYRRVMGKEIKFLLHFVKESKQDESGMPNNRFLAERTGGTYSTLKVQPAELEDSGVYFCASSQFKTDTQYFGPGTRLTVL.

Of note for this clonotype: This may be a read error: a much more frequent sequence differs by one nucleotide. The rearrangement uses TRBV12-3 or TRBV12-4 and TRBJ1-5, with D perhaps matching TRBD1 (6 bases). V was clipped by 2 bases and J by 7 bases, with 18 bases between them. The CDR3 loop spans 16 amino acids. DNA of the CDR3: TGTGCCAGCAGTTTAATTGGCGAGGGGGGAAAGCAGCCCCAGCATTTT. Its translation is CASSLIGEGGKQPQHF.

About this clonotype itself: A much larger clone is a single base away; this may be a read error. The V and J genes are TRBV30 and TRBJ2-1; 10 bases map to TRBD2. CDR3 length: 14 amino acids. The V segment lost 5 bases and the J segment 5 bases; nucleotides outside the gene matches: 6. Germline CDR1 is GTSNPN and CDR2 is SVGIG (reference sequence). CDR3 protein: CAWAPGLANNEQFF. CDR3 sequence (DNA): TGTGCCTGGGCCCCGGGACTAGCGAACAATGAGCAGTTCTTC.

This clonotype appeared many times. The chain links TRBV7-3 to TRBJ2-1; 12 nucleotides line up with TRBD1. CDR3 size: 15 residues. Germline-derived CDR1 and CDR2 are SGHTA and FQGTGA. V dropped 5 bases and J dropped 6; count of bases not matched to a gene: 5. Here the CDR3 reads CASSPLGQGANEQFF. The CDR3 coding sequence is TGTGCCAGCAGCCCCTTGGGACAGGGGGCCAATGAGCAGTTCTTC. The full variable domain, rest sourced from reference TRBV7-3 and TRBJ2-1, is GAGVSQTPSNKVTEKGKYVELRCDPISGHTALYWYRQSLGQGPEFLIYFQGTGAADDSGLPNDRFFAVRPEGSVSTLKIQRTERGDSAVYLCASSPLGQGANEQFFGPGTRLTVL.

This clonotype occurred many times. The chain is built from TRBV20-1 and TRBJ2-3, with 7 bases that match TRBD2. This CDR3 contains 15 residues. Germline V gene lookup returns CDR1 DFQATT and CDR2 SNEGSKA (reference sequence). CDR3 sequence (DNA): TGCAGCGCAGAGGGGCTAGCGGAATACACAGATACGCAGTATTTT. Translated, it gives CSAEGLAEYTDTQYF.

Worth noting for this clonotype: A much larger clone lies one base from this, so it may be a read error. The chain joins TRBV6-2 or TRBV6-3 to TRBJ1-5; D is possibly TRBD1 (6 bases). Germline lookup yields CDR1 MNHEY and CDR2 SVGEGT. V was cut by 10 bases and J by 3 bases, with 16 bases left in between. The CDR3 has 14 amino acids. The CDR3 region has the DNA TGTGCCATCAGCCTACAGGGCTTCAATCAGCCCCAGCATTTT. This encodes CAISLQGFNQPQHF.

This clonotype has only a few counts. The CDR3 does not end in the conserved phenylalanine or tryptophan, so this is likely a read error. This chain uses TRBV28 with TRBJ1-4; 7 nucleotides match TRBD1. Trimming at V came to 5 bases and at J to 5 bases, leaving 11 bases not matched to a gene. The CDR3 consists of 16 residues. The germline V gene encodes CDR1 MDHEN and CDR2 SYDVKM. CDR3 in DNA: TGTGCCAGCAGTCTTAACACAGGGGCTAGGAATGAAAAACTGTTTCTT. It is translated as CASSLNTGARNEKLFL.

For this clonotype: A much more abundant neighbour one base away suggests this may be a read error. The conserved phenylalanine or tryptophan is not found at the CDR3 terminus, so this likely reflects a read error. The gene calls are TRBV19 and TRBJ1-1, with D possibly being TRBD1 (5 bases). Looked up from germline, CDR1 is LNHDA and CDR2 is SQIVND (reference sequence). V was shortened by 4 bases and J by 2 bases, with 14 bases between the two germline ends. The CDR3 extends over 15 amino acids. The CDR3 DNA reads TGTGCCAGTAGTACTACCGGGACGGATAACACTGAAGCTTTCCTT. Amino acid sequence: CASSTTGTDNTEAFL.

This clonotype was detected a few times. The chain links TRBV27 to TRBJ2-2, with unresolved D. Trimming stripped 5 bases from V and 0 bases from J, with 7 bases between. This CDR3 has 14 residues. CDR1 and CDR2 (germline): MNHEY, SMNVEV (reference sequence). CDR3 in DNA: TGTGCCAGCAGTCCCATCTCGAACACCGGGGAGCTGTTTTTT. Protein sequence: CASSPISNTGELFF.

On this clonotype: A read error may explain this, as a much larger clone is one base away. In this CDR3 the conserved last residue, phenylalanine or tryptophan, is missing, so a read error is likely. The chain is built from TRBV4-1 and TRBJ2-7; perhaps TRBD1 as D (6 bases). Germline CDR1 is MGHRA and CDR2 is YSYEKL. The CDR3 covers 15 residues. V shed 3 bases and J shed 3 bases, with 15 bases lying between them. The CDR3 protein is CASSQTDSIVYEQYL. CDR3 sequence (DNA): TGCGCCAGCAGCCAGACGGACAGCATAGTCTACGAGCAGTACCTC.

This clonotype was counted many times. This chain links TRBV5-1 with TRBJ2-3, with D maybe TRBD2 (5 bases). The CDR3 length is 14 residues. Germline loops: CDR1 SGHRS, CDR2 YFSETQ. Trimming took off 4 bases at V and 2 bases at J, with 11 bases between the two ends. CDR3 nucleotides: TGCGCCAGCAGCAGCAGACTACCCACAGATACGCAGTATTTT. Its translation is CASSSRLPTDTQYF.

In the case of this clonotype: One end of the junction does not line up with germline, which may come from a read error. The chain carries TRBV27 and TRBJ2-1; 9 nucleotides line up with TRBD1. CDR3 length: 14 amino acids. Germline CDR1 MNHEY, CDR2 SMNVEV (reference sequence). This CDR3 reads CTSRQGVYYNEQFF. The CDR3 DNA sequence: TGTACCAGCAGACAGGGGGTGTACTACAATGAGCAGTTCTTC.

This clonotype was counted ten times or more. The chain links TRBV7-3 to TRBJ2-5, with 11 bases fitting TRBD2. Germline V gives CDR1 SGHTA, CDR2 FQGTGA. The CDR3 consists of 16 residues. V trimming: 4 bases; J trimming: 2 bases; junction bases outside the gene matches: 6. CDR3 in DNA: TGTGCCAGCAGCTCTCCGGGACTAGCGGAGCAAGAGACCCAGTACTTC. This translates into CASSSPGLAEQETQYF.

Of note for this clonotype: A much larger clone sits a single nucleotide away, making a read error possible. The genes are TRBV20-1 and TRBJ2-1; D is unresolved. CDR3 length: 16 amino acids. Germline V lookup: CDR1 DFQATT, CDR2 SNEGSKA (reference sequence). The ends were cut back, 3 bases at V and 3 bases at J, with 18 bases in the middle. The CDR3 DNA reads as TGCAGTGCTAGGGCCGCGACCGATAACAACTACAATGAGCAGTTCTTC. Translating gives CSARAATDNNYNEQFF.

Details on this clonotype: A much larger clone lies one base from this, so it may be a read error. The rearrangement uses TRBV12-5 and TRBJ2-5; 10 bases fit TRBD2. With 7 bases clipped from V and 4 bases from J, the junction kept 6 bases outside the gene matches. Germline V gene data show CDR1 as LGHNT and CDR2 as FRNRAP. The CDR3 loop spans 14 amino acids. CDR3 loop: CASAEREGVETQYF. CDR3 coding DNA: TGTGCTAGTGCCGAGCGGGAGGGAGTAGAGACCCAGTACTTC.

This clonotype was detected many times. V and J are TRBV7-6 and TRBJ1-1; D is perhaps TRBD1 (6 bases). Per germline, CDR1 SGHVS and CDR2 FNYEAQ. The CDR3 consists of 15 residues. V shed 5 bases and J shed 4 bases, with 17 bases lying between them. In DNA form, the CDR3 reads TGTGCCAGCAGCCCCCTGGGGGGCGGAGGCACTGAAGCTTTCTTT. Protein: CASSPLGGGGTEAFF.

This clonotype occurred once. This rearrangement joins TRBV5-8 to TRBJ2-7; no definite D call. Germline assignment: CDR1 SGHTS and CDR2 YDEGEE. CDR3 size: 15 residues. V lost 4 bases, J lost 0 bases, and 14 bases lay in between. CDR3: CASSPRSKLSYEQYF. The DNA of the CDR3 is TGTGCCAGCAGCCCGAGGAGCAAACTCTCCTACGAGCAGTACTTC.

This clonotype appeared many times. The chain is built from TRBV6-1 and TRBJ2-7, with D possibly being TRBD2 (6 bases). V was shortened by 8 bases and J by 2 bases, with 13 bases between the two germline ends. Looked up from germline, CDR1 is MNHNS and CDR2 is SASEGT. The CDR3 contains 13 residues. The CDR3 DNA reads as TGTGCCAGCGGGCTTGCGGGGACCTACGAGCAGTACTTC. As protein: CASGLAGTYEQYF.

In this sample, this clonotype turned up a few times. The CDR3 DNA sequence: TGTGCCAGCACCAACAGGGGAAGCAATCAGCCCCAGCATTTT. It codes for CASTNRGSNQPQHF. This chain connects TRBV6-1 to TRBJ1-5, with 7 bases fitting TRBD1. Germline V gene lookup returns CDR1 MNHNS and CDR2 SASEGT. The V segment lost 7 bases and the J segment 1 base; nucleotides outside the gene matches: 4. The CDR3 covers 14 residues.

The chain uses TRBV13 and TRBJ1-1, with 10 bases aligning to TRBD1. The V gene's germline CDR1 is PRHDT and CDR2 FYEKMQ (reference sequence). The CDR3 runs to 13 residues. Trimming took 5 bases from V and 10 from J; bases not matched to a gene: 7. The CDR3 nucleotides are TGTGCCAGCAGCCTCGACAGGGGGCGCGGAGCTTTCTTT. Amino acids: CASSLDRGRGAFF.

This clonotype was observed a handful of times. The chain uses TRBV20-1 and TRBJ1-5; 8 bases fit TRBD1. The germline CDR1 and CDR2 sequences are DFQATT and SNEGSKA (reference sequence). With V trimmed by 0 bases and J by 4 bases, 8 bases remained unmatched. This CDR3 is 16 amino acids long. Written as DNA, the CDR3 is TGCAGTGCTAGAGATTTTGGGACAGGAAGTAATCAGCCCCAGCATTTT. Protein sequence: CSARDFGTGSNQPQHF.

Concerning this clonotype: This may be a read error: a much more frequent sequence differs by one nucleotide. It is likely a read error, because the conserved phenylalanine at the end of the CDR3 is missing. The chain carries TRBV28 and TRBJ2-7; 8 bases line up with TRBD2. With 5 bases clipped from V and 2 bases from J, the junction kept 5 bases outside the gene matches. Germline CDR1 is MDHEN and CDR2 is SYDVKM. The CDR3 has 14 residues. In DNA form, the CDR3 reads TGTGCCAGCAGTCACGGGACTAGTACCTACGAGCAGTACCTC. This sequence encodes CASSHGTSTYEQYL.

Regarding this clonotype: Being one base from a much bigger clone, this may be a read error. The gene calls are TRBV7-2 and TRBJ2-7; maybe TRBD2 (5 bases). CDR1 and CDR2 (germline): SGHTA, FQGNSA. This CDR3 comprises 14 residues. CDR3 sequence: CASSPAAYSCEQYF. The CDR3 DNA reads as TGTGCCAGCAGCCCAGCGGCCTATTCCTGCGAGCAGTACTTC.

This clonotype was found many times. The chain couples TRBV4-3 to TRBJ2-3, with 9 bases that match TRBD2. Trimming removed 0 bases from V and 2 bases from J; junction bases left unmatched: 3. CDR1 LGHNA and CDR2 YSLEER come from the germline V gene. The CDR3 is 16 residues long. CDR3 amino acids: CASSQDERGVTDTQYF. The CDR3 region has the DNA TGCGCCAGCAGCCAAGATGAGCGGGGGGTCACAGATACGCAGTATTTT.

This clonotype came up many times. V usage is TRBV5-6 and J usage is TRBJ2-3; D is ambiguous. Germline assignment: CDR1 SGHDT and CDR2 YYEEEE. The CDR3 runs to 15 residues. V was shortened by 0 bases and J by 6 bases, with 14 bases between the two germline ends. DNA of the CDR3: TGTGCCAGCAGCTTGGAGAGAAACCTGCAGGATACGCAGTATTTT. Protein: CASSLERNLQDTQYF.

This clonotype was counted ten times or more. The chain uses TRBV28 and TRBJ2-1; no definite D call. From germline, CDR1 is MDHEN and CDR2 SYDVKM. This CDR3 contains 12 residues. V gave up 4 bases and J gave up 8 bases, with 9 bases separating them. This chain's CDR3 is CASSSSLDEQFF. CDR3 in DNA: TGTGCCAGCAGTTCCTCCCTCGATGAGCAGTTCTTC.

V and J are TRBV4-3 and TRBJ2-7; a possible D gene is TRBD1 (6 bases). Per germline, CDR1 LGHNA and CDR2 YSLEER. Trimming removed 6 bases from V and 5 bases from J, with 20 bases in between. This CDR3 comprises 15 residues. CDR3 protein: CASSPETGYLHEQYF. CDR3 bases: TGCGCCAGCAGTCCCGAAACAGGGTATCTTCACGAGCAGTACTTC.